The 20 T cell receptor beta chains reported below all come from one sample, sequenced in a study of blood T cell repertoires in COVID-19. Generated by immunoSEQ multiplex PCR, the TCRdb table keeps only in-frame clones and is missing some. Counted here are some 240,000 clones, 75% to 90% occurring once; the ten biggest clones make up over 3%. Sequencing was performed on PBMCs or T cells enriched from blood (not recorded which). The receptors originated from a woman aged 40-49 years who had been exposed to COVID-19.

The gene calls are TRBV9 and TRBJ2-1; the D gene is possibly TRBD1 (6 bases). The CDR3 loop spans 15 amino acids. From germline, CDR1 is SGDLS and CDR2 YYNGEE. V was pared by 4 bases and J by 12 bases, with 23 bases between. The CDR3 DNA is TGTGCCAGCAGCCCACACCCCGACGGGACATCTTTGCAGTTCTTC. Its translation: CASSPHPDGTSLQFF.

The chain is built from TRBV11-3 and TRBJ1-2; possible D gene TRBD1, 5 bases. V was trimmed by 5 bases and J by 2 bases, leaving 9 bases between them. The CDR3 contains 13 residues. CDR1 is SGHNT and CDR2 is YENEEA in the germline V gene. The CDR3 here is CASSDSNNYGYTF. The CDR3 DNA follows: TGTGCCAGCAGCGACAGTAACAACTATGGCTACACCTTC.

The rearrangement joins TRBV6-5 to TRBJ2-4; tentatively, D is TRBD1 (5 bases). The V and J ends lost 2 bases and 6 bases respectively, with 8 bases between them. The V gene's germline CDR1 is MNHEY and CDR2 SVGAGI. The CDR3 covers 13 residues. The chain's CDR3 is CASSYPGLNIQYF. CDR3 nucleotides: TGTGCCAGCAGTTACCCAGGGTTAAACATTCAGTACTTC.

The chain recombines TRBV12-3 or TRBV12-4 with TRBJ1-2; D remains unclear. V gave up 6 bases and J gave up 7 bases, with 15 bases separating them. The CDR3 runs 13 residues. The CDR3: CASRLGLGSGYTF. CDR3 DNA: TGTGCCAGCAGGCTCGGACTCGGAAGTGGCTACACCTTC.

The genes are TRBV7-8 and TRBJ2-5, with D perhaps TRBD2 (7 bases). Trimming stripped 3 bases from V and 6 bases from J, with 14 bases between. Germline CDR1 is SGHVS and CDR2 is FQNEAQ. The CDR3 runs 14 residues. This chain's CDR3 is CASSLGGGGKTQYF. CDR3 in DNA: TGTGCCAGCAGCTTGGGCGGGGGCGGCAAGACCCAGTACTTC.

V is TRBV9 and J is TRBJ1-6, with a tentative D call TRBD1 (5 bases). The CDR3 covers 13 residues. V was trimmed by 4 bases and J by 7 bases, leaving 9 bases between them. From germline, CDR1 is SGDLS and CDR2 YYNGEE. The CDR3 reads CASSSRTNSPLHF. In DNA, the CDR3 is TGTGCCAGCAGCTCCCGGACAAATTCACCCCTCCACTTT.

The chain employs TRBV7-6 and TRBJ2-1; perhaps TRBD2 as D (6 bases). Germline lookup yields CDR1 SGHVS and CDR2 FNYEAQ. V lost 0 bases and J lost 9, with 12 bases in between. CDR3 size: 14 residues. DNA for the CDR3: TGTGCCAGCAGCTTAGCCGAGACTAGGGGTGAGCAGTTCTTC. This sequence encodes CASSLAETRGEQFF.

This chain uses TRBV28 with TRBJ2-1; TRBD1 agrees at 9 bases. Trimming at V came to 1 base and at J to 13 bases, leaving 5 bases not matched to a gene. CDR3 length: 13 amino acids. Germline-derived CDR1 and CDR2 are MDHEN and SYDVKM. CDR3 nucleotide sequence: TGTGCCAGCAGTTTATCTGGGACAGGGAAACAGTTCTTC. Translating gives CASSLSGTGKQFF.

Comment on this clone: The same CDR3 is also encoded by other DNA sequences in this sample. The V gene is TRBV18, the J gene TRBJ1-4; 9 positions agree with TRBD1. V gave up 3 bases and J gave up 4 bases; unmatched junction bases: 0. The CDR3 extends over 14 amino acids. Per germline, CDR1 KGHSH and CDR2 LQKENI. The CDR3 reads CASSPDRGNEKLFF. In DNA, the CDR3 is TGTGCCAGCTCACCGGACAGGGGTAATGAAAAACTGTTTTTT.

This clone was seen a handful of times. The V call is TRBV11-3, the J call TRBJ2-1; weak D call: TRBD2 (6 bases). The CDR3 loop spans 12 amino acids. The V gene's germline CDR1 is SGHNT and CDR2 YENEEA. The V end was cut by 5 bases, the J end by 10 bases, with 12 bases between. CDR3 sequence reads: CASSQTRSEQFF. The CDR3 DNA reads as TGTGCCAGCAGCCAGACTAGGTCCGAGCAGTTCTTC.

The V and J genes are TRBV15 and TRBJ2-3; D is ambiguous. CDR1 is LNHNV and CDR2 is YYDKDF in the germline V gene (reference sequence). The CDR3 runs 12 residues. Trimming took 6 bases from V and 3 from J, leaving 7 bases between them. This CDR3 is CATRSRTDTQYF. For the CDR3, the DNA is TGTGCCACCAGGAGTCGGACAGATACGCAGTATTTT.

This sequence joins TRBV21-1 and TRBJ1-5; the D call TRBD1 from the table was never checked on the DNA. TRBV21-1 is classified as a pseudogene. The CDR3 contains 17 residues. Written as DNA, the CDR3 is TGTGCCAGCAGCAAAGGATATAGTGCAGGGGGCAATCAGCCCCAGCATTTT. It specifies CASSKGYSAGGNQPQHF.

The chain links TRBV7-9 to TRBJ1-5, with D maybe TRBD1 (6 bases). This CDR3 is built from 17 residues. V was trimmed by 3 bases and J by 1 base, leaving 16 bases between them. Germline CDR1 reads SEHNR; CDR2 reads FQNEAQ (reference sequence). CDR3 in amino acids: CASSLSDRRRSNQPQHF. CDR3 DNA: TGTGCCAGCAGCTTGAGTGACAGGAGAAGAAGCAATCAGCCCCAGCATTTT.

The chain uses TRBV3-1 (or the pseudogene TRBV3-2) and TRBJ1-2, with D unclear. The CDR3 is 13 amino acids. Trimming took 0 bases from V and 8 from J, leaving 10 bases between them. Germline V gives CDR1 LGHDT, CDR2 YNNKEL (reference sequence). CDR3 sequence (DNA): TGTGCCAGCAGCCAAGAAACCGGGAACGGCTACACCTTC. Translation gives CASSQETGNGYTF.

CDR3 DNA: TGTGCCAGCAGCCCAAGGGGGACTAGCATAAATGAGCAGTTCTTC. This translates into CASSPRGTSINEQFF. The gene calls are TRBV7-9 and TRBJ2-1, with 9 bases that match TRBD2. The CDR3 consists of 15 residues. V trimming: 5 bases; J trimming: 7 bases; junction bases outside the gene matches: 9. In germline, CDR1 is SEHNR, CDR2 FQNEAQ (reference sequence).

The chain uses TRBV18 and TRBJ2-5; D is perhaps TRBD1 (6 bases). Germline V gives CDR1 KGHSH, CDR2 LQKENI. Trimming took off 0 bases at V and 3 bases at J, with 20 bases between the two ends. The CDR3 loop spans 18 amino acids. Here the CDR3 DNA reads TGTGCCAGCTCACCACCCCTCCTGGGACAAGAACCCGAAGAGACCCAGTACTTC. Amino acid sequence: CASSPPLLGQEPEETQYF.

J is TRBJ2-7 and V is TRBV28; D is ambiguous. V lost 8 bases and J lost 4, with 6 bases in between. Germline-derived CDR1 and CDR2 are MDHEN and SYDVKM. The CDR3 contains 10 residues. The CDR3 coding sequence is TGTGCCAGCGACACTTACGAGCAGTACGTC. The encoded protein is CASDTYEQYV.

The CDR3 reads CASSLGLVSYEQYF. DNA for the CDR3: TGTGCCAGCAGCTTGGGGCTGGTCTCCTACGAGCAGTACTTC. The chain couples TRBV5-4 to TRBJ2-7; no clear D gene. The CDR3 contains 14 residues. Between the trimmed V and J ends, which lost 0 bases and 0 bases, there was a span of 7 bases. CDR1 and CDR2 (germline): SGHNT, YYREEE (reference sequence).

Here the CDR3 DNA reads TGTGCCAGCAGCCCAAGGGGACAGGGGAATGGCTACACCTTC. Protein sequence: CASSPRGQGNGYTF. This chain joins TRBV5-8 and TRBJ1-2, with 10 bases identical to TRBD1. Germline CDR1 reads SGHTS; CDR2 reads YDEGEE. The length of the CDR3 is 14 residues. The trim removed 4 bases at V and 6 bases at J, leaving 6 bases unmatched.

The count of this clone is one. This chain connects TRBV19 to TRBJ2-2, with D possibly matching TRBD1 (5 bases). Trimming removed 7 bases at V and 3 bases at J, with 12 bases between. The V gene's germline CDR1 is LNHDA and CDR2 SQIVND (reference sequence). The CDR3 runs 14 residues. The CDR3 sequence is CASKPGPYTGELFF. In DNA form, the CDR3 reads TGTGCCAGTAAGCCAGGGCCGTACACCGGGGAGCTGTTTTTT.